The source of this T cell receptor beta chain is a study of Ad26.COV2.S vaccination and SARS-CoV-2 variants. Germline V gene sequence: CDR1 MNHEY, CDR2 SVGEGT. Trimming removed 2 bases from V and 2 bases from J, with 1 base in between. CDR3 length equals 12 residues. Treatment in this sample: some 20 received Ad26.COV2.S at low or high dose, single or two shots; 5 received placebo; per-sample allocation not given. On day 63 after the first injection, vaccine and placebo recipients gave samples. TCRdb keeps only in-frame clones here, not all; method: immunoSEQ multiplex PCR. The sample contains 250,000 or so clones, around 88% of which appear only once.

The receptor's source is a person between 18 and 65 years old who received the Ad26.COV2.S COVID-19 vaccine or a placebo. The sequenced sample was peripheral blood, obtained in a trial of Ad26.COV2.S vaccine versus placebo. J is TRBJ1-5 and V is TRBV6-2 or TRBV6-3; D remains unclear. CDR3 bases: TGTGCCAGCAGTTACGGCAATCAGCCCCAGCATTTT. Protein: CASSYGNQPQHF.